These 16 T cell receptor beta chains came from one sample sequenced in a study of human T cells and chemical hapten exposure (dated by TCRdb to the early 2020s). The library was produced with RACE. Sequenced using a NextSeq 500. TCRdb ran its own pipeline on the public reads, namely fastp trimming at Q25 and MiXCR clone calling, and kept in-frame beta chains. Rows are combined by CDR3 protein, so each entry shows the most common genes and DNA. The sample contains a few hundred thousand distinct CDR3 sequences, 6% to 7% of them found a single time. Of the sample, over 5.5% falls within the top ten clones. Taken with the paper, the label for time point translates to: patch test 2, 6 weeks after DPC sensitization. The treatment or condition label here, explained by the study, means: therapeutic diphenylcyclopropenone sensitization with weekly scalp DPC. Source: whole blood, taken in connection with sensitization to the hapten diphenylcyclopropenone (DPC). The origin of the receptors is a woman between 18 and 30 years old with alopecia areata. Some clones in this sample may be carry-over from other donors' samples.

The sample holds many counts of this clonotype. The chain carries TRBV19 and TRBJ1-2, with TRBD1 as a possible D gene (5 bases). This CDR3 is 19 amino acids long. Germline V gene data show CDR1 as LNHDA and CDR2 as SQIVND (reference sequence). The ends were cut back, 4 bases at V and 1 base at J, with 25 bases in the middle. The CDR3 sequence: CASSTGTATSEGDNYGYTF. Here the CDR3 DNA reads TGTGCCAGTAGTACCGGGACCGCGACGTCGGAAGGGGATAACTATGGCTACACCTTC.

This chain joins TRBV5-1 and TRBJ2-5; no clear D gene. The CDR3 loop spans 13 amino acids. Germline CDR1 and CDR2: SGHRS and YFSETQ. V dropped 4 bases and J dropped 9 bases, with 16 bases sitting between them. Written as DNA, the CDR3 is TGCGCCAGCAGCCTCGAAACGACTGGAGCCCAGTACTTC. It encodes CASSLETTGAQYF.

The gene calls are TRBV5-1 and TRBJ2-6, with D hard to call. V lost 0 bases and J 0 bases, leaving 7 bases between the germline ends. The CDR3 sequence is 16 residues long. Looked up from germline, CDR1 is SGHRS and CDR2 is YFSETQ. The CDR3 DNA reads TGCGCCAGCAGCTTGGGGCAGAACTCTGGGGCCAACGTCCTGACTTTC. Protein: CASSLGQNSGANVLTF.

This clonotype appeared a few times. The V gene is TRBV12-3 or TRBV12-4, the J gene TRBJ2-3, with 7 bases aligning to TRBD2. Trimming at V came to 6 bases and at J to 4 bases, leaving 13 bases not matched to a gene. This CDR3 has 16 amino acids. CDR3: CASSRTRGSRSDTQYF. The CDR3 region has the DNA TGTGCCAGCAGCAGGACTAGAGGGAGTCGTTCAGATACGCAGTATTTT.

CDR3 DNA sequence: TGTGCCAGCAGCTTTCTAGTCAACGAGCAGTTCTTC. Residues: CASSFLVNEQFF. V is TRBV7-8 and J is TRBJ2-1; D uncertain. V lost 3 bases to trimming and J lost 10 bases, with 10 bases between them. Germline CDR1 is SGHVS and CDR2 is FQNEAQ. The CDR3 sequence is 12 residues long.

The chain combines TRBV20-1 with TRBJ2-5; 8 bases map to TRBD1. Trimming took 5 bases from V and 4 from J; bases not matched to a gene: 12. CDR1 is DFQATT, CDR2 SNEGSKA, per germline (reference sequence). This CDR3 has 15 amino acids. CDR3 sequence reads: CSAQSTTGAAETQYF. The CDR3, as DNA: TGCAGTGCTCAATCGACGACAGGGGCTGCAGAGACCCAGTACTTC.

The chain employs TRBV20-1 and TRBJ2-7, with a possible D match to TRBD2 (5 bases). The CDR3 contains 15 residues. Germline V CDR1 and CDR2: DFQATT, SNEGSKA (reference sequence). Trimming took off 6 bases at V and 6 bases at J, with 24 bases between the two ends. The CDR3 DNA reads TGCAGTGCCCCCGGGATAGCCGGGGTCGGGGTCGAGCAGTACTTC. Its protein product is CSAPGIAGVGVEQYF.

This clonotype was found many times. This chain joins TRBV7-9 and TRBJ1-4, with D possibly TRBD1 on 6 matching bases. Deletions cut 5 bases from V and 6 bases from J, with 7 bases between. This CDR3 is 12 amino acids long. Germline loops: CDR1 SEHNR, CDR2 FQNEAQ (reference sequence). CDR3 loop: CASSQGHEKLFF. CDR3 DNA sequence: TGTGCCAGCAGCCAGGGGCATGAAAAACTGTTTTTT.

This clonotype was seen at least ten times. The rearrangement links TRBV6-5 to TRBJ2-3; D could derive from TRBD1 or TRBD2 (5 bases each). Germline CDR1 is MNHEY and CDR2 is SVGAGI. The CDR3 sequence is 15 residues long. V was shortened by 7 bases and J by 1 base, with 15 bases between the two germline ends. CDR3 protein: CASMSRGPGTDTQYF. The CDR3 DNA reads TGTGCCAGCATGAGCCGGGGCCCCGGCACAGATACGCAGTATTTT.

This clonotype was recorded at least ten times. The chain uses TRBV6-2 or TRBV6-3 and TRBJ1-6; D remains ambiguous. CDR3 length: 15 amino acids. Germline assignment: CDR1 MNHEY and CDR2 SVGEGT. The V and J ends lost 7 bases and 6 bases respectively, with 16 bases between them. The CDR3 here is CASKTEQVLNSPLHF. The CDR3 bases are TGTGCCAGCAAAACGGAGCAGGTACTTAATTCACCCCTCCACTTT.

This clonotype has ten or more counts. This chain uses TRBV4-3 with TRBJ1-4, with D tentatively TRBD1 (6 bases). This CDR3 spans 17 amino acids. CDR1 is LGHNA and CDR2 is YSLEER in the germline V gene. The ends were cut back, 0 bases at V and 2 bases at J, with 13 bases in the middle. The DNA for the CDR3 is TGCGCCAGCAGCCAAGATCAGTGGGGGCCGACTAATGAAAAACTGTTTTTT. As protein: CASSQDQWGPTNEKLFF.

This clonotype occurred a few times. This sequence joins TRBV7-2 and TRBJ1-6; D possibly corresponds to TRBD1 (6 bases). CDR1 and CDR2 (germline): SGHTA, FQGNSA. The CDR3 is 14 amino acids. V lost 2 bases to trimming and J lost 7 bases, with 9 bases between them. CDR3 loop: CASSLQDRNSPLHF. As DNA, the CDR3 is TGTGCCAGCAGCTTACAGGACAGAAATTCACCCCTCCACTTT.

This clonotype was counted many times. The chain combines TRBV5-1 with TRBJ1-1, with TRBD1 as a possible D gene (6 bases). The CDR3 consists of 17 residues. Germline V lookup: CDR1 SGHRS, CDR2 YFSETQ. With 0 bases removed from V and 5 bases from J, the gap between germline ends came to 20 bases. CDR3 in DNA: TGCGCCAGCAGCTTGGTTTTCCGGGGGGCCCGCGGAACTGAAGCTTTCTTT. It translates to CASSLVFRGARGTEAFF.

The V gene is TRBV13, the J gene TRBJ1-4; D is unclear. Deletions cut 0 bases from V and 1 base from J, with 3 bases between. The germline gives CDR1 PRHDT, CDR2 FYEKMQ (reference sequence). This CDR3 region has 14 residues. CDR3 coding DNA: TGTGCCAGCAGCTTAGGGGAAACTAATGAAAAACTGTTTTTT. It encodes CASSLGETNEKLFF. The full variable domain, completed using reference TRBV13 and TRBJ1-4, is AAGVIQSPRHLIKEKRETATLKCYPIPRHDTVYWYQQGPGQDPQFLISFYEKMQSDKGSIPDRFSAQQFSDYHSELNMSSLELGDSALYFCASSLGETNEKLFFGSGTQLSVL.

This clonotype appeared many times. The chain carries TRBV12-3 or TRBV12-4 and TRBJ1-1; D unresolved. The CDR3 length is 13 residues. The V end lost 5 bases, the J end lost 0 bases, and 7 bases lay between the germline ends. In DNA, the CDR3 is TGTGCCAGCAGTAGCTCTTTGAACACTGAAGCTTTCTTT. Protein sequence: CASSSSLNTEAFF.

This clonotype was seen many times. This chain links TRBV12-3 or TRBV12-4 with TRBJ1-1; a weak D match, TRBD1 (5 bases). The CDR3 is 13 residues long. V was shortened by 11 bases and J by 5 bases, with 18 bases between the two germline ends. CDR3 DNA sequence: TGTGCCTGCTTACGAGTTCGGGGGACTGAAGCTTTCTTT. Translated, it gives CACLRVRGTEAFF.